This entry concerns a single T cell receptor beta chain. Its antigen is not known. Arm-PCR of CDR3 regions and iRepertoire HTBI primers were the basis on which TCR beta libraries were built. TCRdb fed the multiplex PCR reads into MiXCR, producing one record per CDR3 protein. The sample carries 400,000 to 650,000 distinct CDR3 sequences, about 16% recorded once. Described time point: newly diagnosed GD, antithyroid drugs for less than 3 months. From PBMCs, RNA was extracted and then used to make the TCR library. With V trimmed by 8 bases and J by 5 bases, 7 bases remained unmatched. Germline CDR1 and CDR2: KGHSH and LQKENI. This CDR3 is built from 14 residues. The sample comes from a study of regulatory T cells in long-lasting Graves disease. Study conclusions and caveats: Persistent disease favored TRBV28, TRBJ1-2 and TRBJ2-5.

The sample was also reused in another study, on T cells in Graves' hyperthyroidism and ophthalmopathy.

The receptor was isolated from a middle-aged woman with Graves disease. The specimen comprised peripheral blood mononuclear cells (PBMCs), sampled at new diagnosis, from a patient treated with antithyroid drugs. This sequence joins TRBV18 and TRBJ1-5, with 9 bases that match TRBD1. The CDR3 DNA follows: TGTGCCAGCCGAACCACAGGGGGCGATCAGCCCCAGCATTTT. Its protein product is CASRTTGGDQPQHF.